The entry below describes one T cell receptor beta chain. Vbeta (60) and Jbeta (13) primers were used in the PCR. Libraries were prepared by immunoSEQ multiplex PCR; TCRdb keeps only in-frame clonotypes and omits some of them. This sample carries approximately 110,000 clones, approximately 70% of them seen once, and the ten largest clones take roughly 0.9%. This specimen belongs to a study of cytomegalovirus exposure and HLA in healthy donors. The trim removed 5 bases at V and 4 bases at J, leaving 14 bases unmatched. Germline CDR1 is LNHDA and CDR2 is SQIVND (reference sequence). The CDR3 totals 17 residues.

This TCR was recovered from a woman aged 25 to 39 in good health and CMV-seronegative. The sequenced sample consisted of PBMCs. The chain joins TRBV19 to TRBJ1-1; 9 bases map to TRBD1. The CDR3 region is CASSLRPGTGRGTEAFF. The CDR3 DNA sequence: TGTGCCAGTAGTCTCCGCCCTGGGACAGGGAGAGGCACTGAAGCTTTCTTT.